Listed below are T cell receptor beta chains from one sample, sequenced in a study of cytomegalovirus exposure and HLA in healthy donors. TCRdb's table, derived via immunoSEQ multiplex PCR, lists solely in-frame clones and lacks some. The sample yields roughly 40,000 clones, roughly 81% seen once. The sample taken for sequencing was PBMCs. The source of these receptors is a woman aged 40 to 55 in good health and CMV-seronegative. The CDR3 runs from the conserved cysteine through the conserved F or W. D genes are given only for firm matches. Only some rows state a clone size, as once, few, many or a class for expanded clones.

D,J,size,V,DNA,CDR3
NA,TRBJ1-2,NA,TRBV5-6,TGTGCCAGCAGCTCCCCGGGACAAGGGTCCTATGGCTACACCTTC,CASSSPGQGSYGYTF
NA,TRBJ2-2,NA,TRBV7-2,TGTGCCAGCAGCTTGGCAGCGAACACCGGGGAGCTGTTTTTT,CASSLAANTGELFF
NA,TRBJ1-4,NA,TRBV27,TGTGCCAGCAGTTCGAACCCTCAGGGTAGTGAAAAACTGTTTTTT,CASSSNPQGSEKLFF
TRBD2,TRBJ2-3,NA,TRBV29-1,TGCAGCGTTGGCCCTAGCGGGGTCAAGGATACGCAGTATTTT,CSVGPSGVKDTQYF
NA,TRBJ1-2,NA,TRBV20-1,TGCAGTGCTAGAGGGGCAGATGGCTACACCTTC,CSARGADGYTF
TRBD1,TRBJ2-7,NA,TRBV27,TGTGCCAGCAGTCGGGACAGCGTATACGAGCAGTACTTC,CASSRDSVYEQYF
NA,TRBJ1-3,NA,TRBV28,TGTGCCAGCAGTTTATATACCTTCTACTCTGGAAACACCATATATTTT,CASSLYTFYSGNTIYF
NA,TRBJ2-5,NA,TRBV7-2,TGTGCCAGCAGCTTTATACAGCAAGAGACCCAGTACTTC,CASSFIQQETQYF
TRBD2,TRBJ2-1,NA,TRBV2,TGTGCCAGCAGTGCCGGTAGCGGGGATGGTTATGAGCAGTTCTTC,CASSAGSGDGYEQFF
NA,TRBJ1-1,NA,TRBV19,TGTGCCAGTAGTATCAGACTGCTGAACACTGAAGCTTTCTTT,CASSIRLLNTEAFF
NA,TRBJ1-4,few,TRBV4-1,TGCGCCAGCAGCCAAGATCCCCAGGGTTGGGGTGAAAAACTGTTTTTT,CASSQDPQGWGEKLFF
NA,TRBJ1-1,few,TRBV19,TGTGCCAGTAGTAACGGGGGGGCGGACACTGAAGCTTTCTTT,CASSNGGADTEAFF
TRBD1,TRBJ1-1,once,TRBV7-9,TGTGCCAGCAGCTTGGGACAGAGGAACACTGAAGCTTTCTTT,CASSLGQRNTEAFF
NA,TRBJ2-5,NA,TRBV5-1,TGCGCCAGCAGCCTAGACCAAGAGACCCAGTACTTC,CASSLDQETQYF
NA,TRBJ1-4,NA,TRBV9,TGTGCCAGCAGCCTACAGGGAAGGAGTGAAAAACTGTTTTTT,CASSLQGRSEKLFF
TRBD2,TRBJ2-1,once,TRBV2,TGTGCCAGCAGTGATCTGGGAGGGTCCTACAATGAGCAGTTCTTC,CASSDLGGSYNEQFF
NA,TRBJ1-2,once,TRBV6-1,TGTGCCAGCAGGGAGATGGTGGCACCTCACACCTTC,CASREMVAPHTF
NA,TRBJ2-1,NA,TRBV2,TGTGCCAGCAGTGGACTAGGGAATGAGCAGTTCTTC,CASSGLGNEQFF
NA,TRBJ1-3,few,TRBV9,TGTGCCAGCAGCACCCGGGGGGACTCTGGAAACACCATATATTTT,CASSTRGDSGNTIYF
NA,TRBJ1-1,NA,TRBV18,TGTGCCAGCTCAACGACAGTTATGAACACTGAAGCTTTCTTT,CASSTTVMNTEAFF
TRBD2,TRBJ2-3,NA,TRBV5-1,TGCGCCAGCAGCCTGGGACTAGCGGGTGCCGCGGATACGCAGTATTTT,CASSLGLAGAADTQYF
NA,TRBJ2-2,NA,TRBV5-1,TGCGCCAGCTATGGAGGGGGCTTAACCGGGGAGCTGTTTTTT,CASYGGGLTGELFF
NA,TRBJ1-2,NA,TRBV6-1,TGTGCCAGCAGTGAGGGCCTCTATGGCTACACCTTC,CASSEGLYGYTF
NA,TRBJ2-1,once,TRBV9,TGTGCCAGCAGCGTAGGGCAGCAGGGGTACAATGAGCAGTTCTTC,CASSVGQQGYNEQFF
NA,TRBJ2-1,NA,TRBV5-6,TGTGCCAGCAGCTTGGTTCGGGGTAGCAATGAGCAGTTCTTC,CASSLVRGSNEQFF
TRBD2,TRBJ2-1,NA,TRBV7-2,TGTGCCAGCAGCGGCACCGGGACTAGCTTGGGTGAGCAGTTCTTC,CASSGTGTSLGEQFF
NA,TRBJ2-7,few,TRBV5-1,TGCGCCAGCAGCCCCCGGGGGGCGAATGCCTACGAGCAGTACTTC,CASSPRGANAYEQYF
TRBD1,TRBJ2-2,NA,TRBV9,TGTGCCAGCAGCGCGATGGGACAGGGAAGGACCGGGGAGCTGTTTTTT,CASSAMGQGRTGELFF
NA,TRBJ1-2,NA,TRBV25-1,TGTGCCAGCAGTGGAAGACACAACCCGGCGAGAGGCTACACCTTC,CASSGRHNPARGYTF
TRBD2,TRBJ2-5,few,TRBV6-5,TGTGCCAGCAAGATCGGGGGGGGAGAGACCCAGTACTTC,CASKIGGGETQYF
NA,TRBJ2-5,NA,TRBV7-9,TGTGCCAGCAGCTTCCAAACCAGGGAAGAGACCCAGTACTTC,CASSFQTREETQYF
NA,TRBJ1-5,NA,TRBV7-2,TGTGCCAGCACCCAGGCCCGTGATCAGCCCCAGCATTTT,CASTQARDQPQHF
NA,TRBJ1-3,NA,TRBV11-2,TGTGCCAGCAAGCCTGTAGCTGCTGTCTCTGGAAACACCATATATTTT,CASKPVAAVSGNTIYF
TRBD1,TRBJ1-4,NA,TRBV4-1,TGCGCCAGCAGCCCAGGGGGGACAGGGGGCCAAAAACTGTTTTTT,CASSPGGTGGQKLFF
NA,TRBJ2-5,NA,TRBV7-6,TGTGCCAGCAGCTTGGGAATCTCCCGACTAACGGAGACCCAGTACTTC,CASSLGISRLTETQYF
NA,TRBJ2-1,NA,TRBV5-8,TGTGCCAGCAGCTTAGACTCCAATGAGCAGTTCTTC,CASSLDSNEQFF
NA,TRBJ1-3,NA,TRBV9,TGTGCCAGCAGCGCTGAGCTGAGCTCTGGAAACACCATATATTTT,CASSAELSSGNTIYF
TRBD1,TRBJ2-5,NA,TRBV5-1,TGCGCCAGCAGCTTGGGGGGGACAGGGAGAGAGACCCAGTACTTC,CASSLGGTGRETQYF
NA,TRBJ1-1,NA,TRBV7-2,TGTGCCAGCAACGCACAGGCCACAGGGAGCACTGAAGCTTTCTTT,CASNAQATGSTEAFF
TRBD1,TRBJ1-1,NA,TRBV7-2,TGTGCCAGCAGCCCAGGACAGGCGCGTTTGCACACTGAAGCTTTCTTT,CASSPGQARLHTEAFF
NA,TRBJ1-1,NA,TRBV7-2,TGTGCCAGCAGCTCCCACGGCACTGAAGCTTTCTTT,CASSSHGTEAFF
TRBD1,TRBJ1-1,NA,TRBV5-4,TGTGCCAGCAGGGGCAGGGGGCTAGGGACTGAAGCTTTCTTT,CASRGRGLGTEAFF
NA,TRBJ1-1,NA,TRBV2,TGTGCCAGTATCGATTGGAGGGCTTTGGACACTGAAGCTTTCTTT,CASIDWRALDTEAFF
NA,TRBJ2-3,NA,TRBV7-6,TGTGCCGGCAGCTCTACCCTTTCTGCAGATACGCAGTATTTT,CAGSSTLSADTQYF
TRBD1,TRBJ2-7,once,TRBV28,TGTGCCAGCAGCCCTACCGACAGGGGGCAAGAGCAGTACTTC,CASSPTDRGQEQYF
NA,TRBJ2-7,NA,TRBV11-2,TGTGCCAGCAGCTTAGAACAGATCTCCTACGAGCAGTACTTC,CASSLEQISYEQYF
NA,TRBJ1-1,NA,TRBV28,TGTGCCAGCAGCCGGGGACTCGAAAAAGCTTTCTTT,CASSRGLEKAFF
NA,TRBJ1-5,NA,TRBV18,TGTGCCAGCTCATTCGGGTCCAATCAGCCCCAGCATTTT,CASSFGSNQPQHF
TRBD2,TRBJ2-7,NA,TRBV7-8,TGTGCCAGCAGCTGGGGGGCGGGGGGATCCTACGAGCAGTACTTC,CASSWGAGGSYEQYF
TRBD2,TRBJ2-1,once,TRBV6-1,TGTGCCAGCAGTGAAACTAGCGGGGGGTACAATGAGCAGTTCTTC,CASSETSGGYNEQFF
NA,TRBJ1-3,NA,TRBV1,TGCACCAACAAAGACAGGGGGCCGGGAAACACCATATATTTT,CTNKDRGPGNTIYF
NA,TRBJ2-2,NA,TRBV9,TGTGCCAGCAGCAAGGGACTCGGGGACACCGGGGAGCTGTTTTTT,CASSKGLGDTGELFF
NA,TRBJ2-5,NA,TRBV30,TGTGCCTGGACTGGGGAGGACGGGGAGACCCAGTACTTC,CAWTGEDGETQYF
NA,TRBJ2-5,NA,TRBV6-1,TGTGCCAGCAGCCTAGGCGAACAAGAGACCCAGTACTTC,CASSLGEQETQYF
TRBD1,TRBJ1-1,NA,TRBV9,TGTGCCAGCAGCGGGGGACAGGGGGGGATGAACACTGAAGCTTTCTTT,CASSGGQGGMNTEAFF
TRBD1,TRBJ1-1,NA,TRBV6-6,TGTGCCAGCAGTTACCGGACAGGGGAAGCTTTCTTT,CASSYRTGEAFF
TRBD1,TRBJ2-5,NA,TRBV15,TGTGCCACCAGCGGTAGAGGGGGCGCAGAGACCCAGTACTTC,CATSGRGGAETQYF
TRBD1,TRBJ1-3,NA,TRBV9,TGTGCCAGCAGCCCATCGGGACAGGCCTCTGGAAACACCATATATTTT,CASSPSGQASGNTIYF
TRBD1,TRBJ1-2,NA,TRBV18,TGTGCCAGCTCACCTACAGGGGAATCGTCCTATGGCTACACCTTC,CASSPTGESSYGYTF
NA,TRBJ1-5,NA,TRBV4-2,TGTGCCAGCAGCCAAGATTCCACAGTAAATCAGCCCCAGCATTTT,CASSQDSTVNQPQHF